This entry lists 31 T cell receptor beta chains sequenced from one sample in a study of shared clonotypes between healthy human individuals. Using immunoSEQ multiplex PCR, the repertoire was profiled, and TCRdb retains in-frame clones only, with some absent. The sample holds about 2,100,000 clones; roughly 91% are singletons and the top ten take under 2%. Terminally differentiated effector memory CD45RA+ cells were excluded by CCR7 positive selection of CD45RO-negative cells. Sequenced: naive CD8+ T cells from PBMCs. These TCRs come from a man aged 18 to 30 in good health. Some clones in this sample may be carry-over from other donors' samples.

This chain connects TRBV28 to TRBJ2-5; D perhaps matches TRBD1 (5 bases). V was cut by 3 bases and J by 5 bases, with 16 bases left in between. The CDR3 length is 15 residues. Germline assignment: CDR1 MDHEN and CDR2 SYDVKM. The CDR3: CASSFEARAGETQYF. The DNA for the CDR3 is TGTGCCAGCAGTTTCGAGGCCAGGGCCGGCGAGACCCAGTACTTC. Together with reference TRBV28 and TRBJ2-5, the CDR3 gives the full variable domain: DVKVTQSSRYLVKRTGEKVFLECVQDMDHENMFWYRQDPGLGLRLIYFSYDVKMKEKGDIPEGYSVSREKKERFSLILESASTNQTSMYLCASSFEARAGETQYFGPGTRLLVL.

Remarks on this clone: Being one base from a much bigger clone, this may be a read error. This CDR3 is also generated by other DNA sequences in the sample. V usage is TRBV13 and J usage is TRBJ2-7, with no clear D. The CDR3 loop spans 11 amino acids. The V gene lost 4 bases and the J gene lost 1 base, with 2 bases spanning the gap. CDR1 and CDR2 from the germline V gene are PRHDT and FYEKMQ (reference sequence). The CDR3: CASSSSYEQYF. In DNA, the CDR3 is TGTGCCAGCAGCTCTTCCTACGAGCAGTACTTC.

The rearrangement uses TRBV30 and TRBJ2-7; D is unresolved. V lost 2 bases to trimming and J lost 2 bases, with 7 bases between them. The V gene's germline CDR1 is GTSNPN and CDR2 SVGIG (reference sequence). The CDR3 is 12 residues long. CDR3 DNA: TGTGCCTGGAGTCCCCAAGCCTACGAGCAGTACTTC. It encodes CAWSPQAYEQYF.

This clone was recorded a few times. The CDR3 nucleotides are TGTGCCAGCAGTTCCCGGAGAGGGTACGAGCAGTACTTC. Protein: CASSSRRGYEQYF. V and J are TRBV27 and TRBJ2-7; D is possibly TRBD2 (5 bases). The ends were cut back, 4 bases at V and 4 bases at J, with 11 bases in the middle. Germline loops: CDR1 MNHEY, CDR2 SMNVEV (reference sequence). This CDR3 has 13 amino acids.

V usage is TRBV13 and J usage is TRBJ2-7; D not certain. This CDR3 region has 12 residues. The germline V gene encodes CDR1 PRHDT and CDR2 FYEKMQ (reference sequence). V dropped 0 bases and J dropped 4 bases, with 4 bases sitting between them. The CDR3 DNA follows: TGTGCCAGCAGCTTAGGGATTTACGAGCAGTACTTC. This codes for CASSLGIYEQYF.

The rearrangement joins TRBV15 to TRBJ1-1; TRBD1 might be the D (5 bases). Per the germline V gene, CDR1 is LNHNV and CDR2 is YYDKDF (reference sequence). This CDR3 is 14 amino acids long. The ends were cut back, 5 bases at V and 0 bases at J, with 10 bases in the middle. In DNA form, the CDR3 reads TGTGCCACCAGCGCGAAGACAGTGAACACTGAAGCTTTCTTT. Amino acid sequence: CATSAKTVNTEAFF.

The chain links TRBV5-6 to TRBJ2-5; 14 positions match TRBD2. Germline trimming cut 4 bases from V and 4 bases from J; bases unmatched to any gene: 6. CDR1 and CDR2 (germline): SGHDT, YYEEEE. This CDR3 region has 16 residues. The CDR3 DNA is TGTGCCAGCAGCCGCGGACTAGCGGGAGGTGGAGAGACCCAGTACTTC. This sequence encodes CASSRGLAGGGETQYF. Filled out from reference TRBV5-6 and TRBJ2-5, the complete variable domain reads DAGVTQSPTHLIKTRGQQVTLRCSPKSGHDTVSWYQQALGQGPQFIFQYYEEEERQRGNFPDRFSGHQFPNYSSELNVNALLLGDSALYLCASSRGLAGGGETQYFGPGTRLLVL.

The DNA for the CDR3 is TGTGCCAGCAACTTTGGGACAGGGGTAGGGGAGCAGTACTTC. This encodes CASNFGTGVGEQYF. The V call is TRBV5-6, the J call TRBJ2-7; 10 bases are shared with TRBD1. Germline V gene data show CDR1 as SGHDT and CDR2 as YYEEEE. With V trimmed by 6 bases and J by 7 bases, 10 bases remained unmatched. The CDR3 is made up of 14 amino acids.

V gene TRBV7-2 combines with J gene TRBJ2-5, with D tentatively TRBD1 or TRBD2 (5 bases each). The germline V gene encodes CDR1 SGHTA and CDR2 FQGNSA. The V end was cut by 1 base, the J end by 2 bases, with 8 bases between. The CDR3 loop spans 14 amino acids. The chain's CDR3 is CASSLVGVQETQYF. The DNA for the CDR3 is TGTGCCAGCAGCTTAGTGGGGGTTCAAGAGACCCAGTACTTC.

The V and J genes are TRBV7-6 and TRBJ1-2; perhaps TRBD1 as D (5 bases). V lost 1 base and J 2 bases, leaving 11 bases between the germline ends. CDR3 size: 15 residues. Germline values: CDR1 SGHVS, CDR2 FNYEAQ. CDR3 coding DNA: TGTGCCAGCAGCTTAGGACCGACAGACAACTATGGCTACACCTTC. This codes for CASSLGPTDNYGYTF.

V usage is TRBV6-1 and J usage is TRBJ2-4; TRBD2 agrees at 13 bases. The CDR3 contains 17 residues. The V segment lost 4 bases and the J segment 8 bases; nucleotides outside the gene matches: 11. Germline V CDR1 and CDR2: MNHNS, SASEGT. Written as DNA, the CDR3 is TGTGCCAGCAGTGGTCGACTAGCGGGGGGCCGCCTGGACATTCAGTACTTC. It translates to CASSGRLAGGRLDIQYF.

This clone showed up just once. The chain is built from TRBV13 and TRBJ1-1; possibly TRBD1 for D (5 bases). This CDR3 spans 13 amino acids. Trimming took 5 bases from V and 1 from J, leaving 8 bases between them. The germline V gene encodes CDR1 PRHDT and CDR2 FYEKMQ (reference sequence). CDR3 loop: CASSIQGNTEAFF. The CDR3 region has the DNA TGTGCCAGCAGCATCCAGGGGAACACTGAAGCTTTCTTT. The complete variable domain, with remaining parts taken from reference TRBV13 and TRBJ1-1, reads AAGVIQSPRHLIKEKRETATLKCYPIPRHDTVYWYQQGPGQDPQFLISFYEKMQSDKGSIPDRFSAQQFSDYHSELNMSSLELGDSALYFCASSIQGNTEAFFGQGTRLTVV.

V usage is TRBV27 and J usage is TRBJ2-3; 10 nucleotides match TRBD2. Germline V gene lookup returns CDR1 MNHEY and CDR2 SMNVEV (reference sequence). CDR3 size: 18 residues. The V segment lost 2 bases and the J segment 4 bases; nucleotides outside the gene matches: 12. CDR3 sequence reads: CASSLMGTSVWGADTQYF. The CDR3 DNA follows: TGTGCCAGCAGTTTAATGGGGACTAGCGTTTGGGGGGCAGATACGCAGTATTTT.

The genes are TRBV2 and TRBJ2-7; 11 nucleotides align to TRBD1. The CDR3 sequence is 15 residues long. J gave up 6 bases and V 8 bases, and 12 bases lay outside the gene matches. Germline CDR1 and CDR2: SNHLY and FYNNEI. The CDR3 coding sequence is TGTGCCAGCGATAATATGGACAGGGGGCTTGGCGAGCAGTACTTC. Translation gives CASDNMDRGLGEQYF.

The genes are TRBV6-6 and TRBJ1-1; 9 bases align to TRBD1. This CDR3 is 16 amino acids long. V trimming: 6 bases; J trimming: 1 base; junction bases outside the gene matches: 9. The germline V gene encodes CDR1 MNHNY and CDR2 SVGAGI (reference sequence). The CDR3 spells CASRVTGTGTNTEAFF. CDR3 sequence (DNA): TGTGCCAGCAGGGTAACCGGGACAGGGACGAACACTGAAGCTTTCTTT.

J is TRBJ2-2 and V is TRBV5-1; no clear D. The CDR3 sequence is 15 residues long. Trimming stripped 3 bases from V and 1 base from J, with 10 bases between. The germline CDR1 and CDR2 sequences are SGHRS and YFSETQ. This CDR3 reads CASSSSTRNTGELFF. Written as DNA, the CDR3 is TGCGCCAGCAGCTCTTCTACAAGGAACACCGGGGAGCTGTTTTTT.

The rearrangement links TRBV14 to TRBJ2-3; D not certain. The germline V gene has CDR1 SGHDN and CDR2 FVKESK. V lost 3 bases and J lost 1, with 2 bases in between. The CDR3 length is 12 residues. The CDR3 bases are TGTGCCAGCAGCCACCGCACAGATACGCAGTATTTT. This codes for CASSHRTDTQYF.

This clone was picked up a small number of times. This chain uses TRBV27 with TRBJ1-5; weak D call: TRBD1 (5 bases). CDR1 and CDR2 from the germline V gene are MNHEY and SMNVEV (reference sequence). V lost 8 bases to trimming and J lost 8 bases, with 16 bases between them. This CDR3 is built from 13 residues. In DNA, the CDR3 is TGTGCCAGCTCAGGGCGTCTAGGGGAGCCCCAGCATTTT. Translated: CASSGRLGEPQHF.

The rearrangement uses TRBV19 and TRBJ2-1, with TRBD2 matching over 9 bases. Trimming cost V 7 bases and J 4 bases; bases outside gene matches: 11. CDR1 and CDR2 (germline): LNHDA, SQIVND (reference sequence). The CDR3 extends over 16 amino acids. This chain's CDR3 is CASTQGRLAAYNEQFF. CDR3 bases: TGTGCCAGTACCCAAGGCCGACTAGCGGCTTACAATGAGCAGTTCTTC.

The chain couples TRBV27 to TRBJ2-1, with TRBD1 matching over 9 bases. This CDR3 has 15 residues. Looked up from germline, CDR1 is MNHEY and CDR2 is SMNVEV (reference sequence). J lost 3 bases, V lost 7 bases, and 7 bases had no gene match. In nucleotides, the CDR3 is TGTGCCAGCATCAAGACAGGGGGTCACTACAATGAGCAGTTCTTC. It encodes CASIKTGGHYNEQFF.

The V call is TRBV11-3, the J call TRBJ1-1; the D is unclear. CDR3 length equals 12 residues. Germline loops: CDR1 SGHNT, CDR2 YENEEA. V dropped 4 bases and J dropped 3 bases, with 6 bases sitting between them. The CDR3 loop is CASSSADTEAFF. The CDR3, as DNA: TGTGCCAGCAGCTCGGCAGACACTGAAGCTTTCTTT.

This chain uses TRBV25-1 with TRBJ2-1; TRBD2 matches 7 bases. Germline V CDR1 and CDR2: MGHDK, SYGVNS. This CDR3 spans 18 amino acids. Trimming at V came to 6 bases and at J to 0 bases, leaving 14 bases not matched to a gene. The CDR3 loop reads CASSHYEGGQNSYNEQFF. Written as DNA, the CDR3 is TGTGCCAGCAGCCACTACGAGGGAGGGCAGAACTCCTACAATGAGCAGTTCTTC.

The chain uses TRBV27 and TRBJ2-5; 8 bases fit TRBD1. The CDR3 has 15 amino acids. Germline V gene data show CDR1 as MNHEY and CDR2 as SMNVEV (reference sequence). V shed 0 bases, J shed 4 bases, and the junction held 4 bases outside the gene matches. CDR3 loop: CASSLSGQVAETQYF. As DNA, the CDR3 is TGTGCCAGCAGTTTATCGGGACAGGTTGCAGAGACCCAGTACTTC.

The rearrangement joins TRBV7-9 to TRBJ2-1; no firm D call. CDR3 size: 15 residues. V was cut by 3 bases and J by 6 bases, with 15 bases left in between. Germline CDR1 SEHNR, CDR2 FQNEAQ (reference sequence). Here the CDR3 DNA reads TGTGCCAGCAGCTTTACCACGCCATCCGTCAATGAGCAGTTCTTC. Translated, it gives CASSFTTPSVNEQFF.

V is TRBV29-1 and J is TRBJ2-5; D is uncertain. Germline CDR1 reads SQVTM; CDR2 reads ANQGSEA. There are 11 residues in the CDR3. Trimming stripped 4 bases from V and 2 bases from J, with 5 bases between. The CDR3 region has the DNA TGCAGCGTTGCCAGGCAAGAGACCCAGTACTTC. Translated, it gives CSVARQETQYF.

About this clone itself: The sample has other DNA sequences that encode this CDR3 too. V usage is TRBV27 and J usage is TRBJ1-1; TRBD1 agrees at 8 bases. CDR1 is MNHEY, CDR2 SMNVEV, per germline (reference sequence). This CDR3 spans 16 amino acids. Trimming cost V 5 bases and J 0 bases; bases outside gene matches: 8. The CDR3 loop is CASSSRTGIMNTEAFF. CDR3 nucleotides: TGTGCCAGCAGTAGCCGGACAGGGATTATGAACACTGAAGCTTTCTTT.

This chain joins TRBV11-2 and TRBJ2-1; D not resolved. Trimming took off 0 bases at V and 0 bases at J, with 9 bases between the two ends. The CDR3 is 16 residues long. Germline values: CDR1 SGHAT, CDR2 FQNNGV. This CDR3 reads CASSLDPAPSYNEQFF. The CDR3 nucleotides are TGTGCCAGCAGCTTAGATCCGGCGCCCTCCTACAATGAGCAGTTCTTC.

J is TRBJ1-2 and V is TRBV27, with no clear D. This CDR3 is 12 amino acids long. Germline CDR1 MNHEY, CDR2 SMNVEV (reference sequence). Trimming left V 6 bases short and J 1 base short, with 6 bases between. CDR3 region: CASSVNNYGYTF. DNA of the CDR3: TGTGCCAGCAGCGTCAATAACTATGGCTACACCTTC.

The CDR3: CASSDEHNYGYTF. CDR3 DNA: TGTGCCAGCAGTGATGAACATAACTATGGCTACACCTTC. The V call is TRBV2, the J call TRBJ1-2; D not resolved. Between the trimmed V and J ends, which lost 3 bases and 1 base, there was a span of 6 bases. Germline V lookup: CDR1 SNHLY, CDR2 FYNNEI. The CDR3 totals 13 residues.

This clone was found a few times. The CDR3 bases are TGTGCCAGCAGTACCCGGGCGGGAGCAGGAAATGAGCAGTTCTTC. It translates to CASSTRAGAGNEQFF. V is TRBV6-4 and J is TRBJ2-1, with 7 bases matching TRBD2. V lost 5 bases and J lost 7; bases outside the gene matches: 11. The CDR3 is 15 residues long. Germline lookup yields CDR1 MRHNA and CDR2 SNTAGT.

This chain connects TRBV2 to TRBJ1-2, with no clear D. From germline, CDR1 is SNHLY and CDR2 FYNNEI. Trimming cost V 5 bases and J 12 bases, with 25 bases left between them. This CDR3 has 15 residues. The CDR3 loop reads CASSSTRTGPREDTF. In nucleotides, the CDR3 is TGTGCCAGCAGTTCCACCAGGACCGGGCCGAGAGAGGACACCTTC. Based on the CDR3 plus reference TRBV2 and TRBJ1-2, the full variable domain is EPEVTQTPSHQVTQMGQEVILRCVPISNHLYFYWYRQILGQKVEFLVSFYNNEISEKSEIFDDQFSVERPDGSNFTLKIRSTKLEDSAMYFCASSSTRTGPREDTFGSGTRLTVV.